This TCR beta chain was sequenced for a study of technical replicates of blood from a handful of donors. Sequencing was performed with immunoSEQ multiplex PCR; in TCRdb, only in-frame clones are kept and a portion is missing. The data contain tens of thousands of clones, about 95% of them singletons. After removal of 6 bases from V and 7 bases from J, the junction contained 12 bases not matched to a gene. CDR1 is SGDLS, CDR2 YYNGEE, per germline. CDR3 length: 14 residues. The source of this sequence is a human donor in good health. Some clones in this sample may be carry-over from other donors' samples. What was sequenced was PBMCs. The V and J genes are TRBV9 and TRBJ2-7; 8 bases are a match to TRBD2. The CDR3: CASTLSGESGEQYF. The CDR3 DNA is TGTGCCAGCACCCTTAGCGGGGAGAGTGGGGAGCAGTACTTC.